This TCR beta chain was observed in a study of early T cells in non-severe SARS-CoV-2 infection (dated by TCRdb to the early 2020s). As for the study more broadly: Bulk RNA from unsorted whole blood was used for TCR sequencing, so alpha and beta chains could not be paired. Beyond this particular receptor, the publication reports: VDJdb matching was skewed toward anti-spike CD8 responses and likely underestimated virus-specific expansions by missing private and CD4 specificities.

V sheds 4 bases and J sheds 4 bases, leaving 14 bases between their ends. CDR1 is given as PRHDT and CDR2 as FYEKMQ, both from the germline V gene (reference sequence). The CDR3 has 16 amino acids, counting the end cysteine and phenylalanine. Only the CDR3 DNA stays, 48 bases, in frame from base 1. This was a case-control study nested in a cohort of healthcare workers in London, UK, who had nasopharyngeal swab PCR tests and blood samples taken every week. Healthcare workers were enrolled in the week of the UK lockdown, from 23 to 31 March 2020, and were followed every week for up to roughly 15 weeks. Concerning this clonotype itself: What antigen it recognizes has not been identified. Base qualities are not provided; no much larger clone lies one nucleotide away.

Libraries came from 5' RACE. The sample was run on a NextSeq 500. In the TCR library protocol, unique molecular identifiers were attached to individual cDNA molecules to correct for PCR bias and sequencing error. Both TCR alpha and beta chains were sequenced, and tight co-correlation was observed between alpha and beta sequence abundances in each sample. The study's own analysis went as follows. Decombinator V4 was used to annotate TCR sequences for V gene, J gene and CDR3. Expanded TCRs were defined as changing significantly between any two time points under a Poisson model with p below 0.0001. TCR abundances were normalised to the total number of TCRs sequenced per sample and expressed as counts per million. MAIT TCRs were defined by TRAV1-2 paired with TRAJ12, TRAJ20 or TRAJ33, and iNKT TCRs by TRAV10 paired with TRAJ18. A search of VDJdb, accessed on 1 November 2021, was run for TCRs annotated to CMV, EBV and SARS-CoV-2, with TCRs annotated for multiple antigens excluded. TCRdb reworked the public reads: Q25 trimming with fastp, MiXCR clone assembly, productive beta chains retained. Identical CDR3 proteins give one entry, which carries the most common genes and DNA. The authors' filters were not applied to this entry. Present in this sample are fewer than 75,000 distinct CDR3 sequences, less than 20% of which were seen just once. Of the sample, roughly 8.2% is held by the ten largest clones.

The source is an adult who was a healthcare worker with PCR-confirmed SARS-CoV-2 infection or an uninfected control (not recorded which). The sample was whole blood, taken at baseline. This sequence uses TRBV13 and TRBJ2-6, with the D gene too uncertain to name. The DNA sequence is TGTGCCAGCAGCTCTCCCCGTGGGGTGGGGGCCAACGTCCTGACTTTC. Its translation reads: CASSSPRGVGANVLTF.